The 7 T cell receptor beta chains reported below all come from one sample, sequenced in a study of identifying expanded T cells in peripheral blood. TCRdb's copy holds only in-frame clones and misses some; the assay was immunoSEQ multiplex PCR. The sample lists roughly 100,000 clones; around 88% were seen once. Sequenced material: blood. The receptors were gathered from a person aged 18-69 years in good health.

V usage is TRBV5-1 and J usage is TRBJ1-6, with a possible D match to TRBD1 (5 bases). Germline-derived CDR1 and CDR2 are SGHRS and YFSETQ. Trimming shortened V by 3 bases and J by 5 bases, and 12 bases separated the two germline ends. The CDR3 totals 15 residues. For the CDR3, the DNA is TGCGCCAGCAGCTCCCAGGACACAGATAATTCACCCCTCCACTTT. Its protein is CASSSQDTDNSPLHF.

The CDR3 is CASSLDRGPLNTEAFF. The CDR3 DNA is TGTGCCAGCAGCCTCGACAGGGGTCCCCTGAACACTGAAGCTTTCTTT. V gene TRBV11-1 combines with J gene TRBJ1-1; 8 bases match TRBD1. The CDR3 is 16 residues long. CDR1 and CDR2 from the germline V gene are SGHAT and FQDESV (reference sequence). J was trimmed by 0 bases and V by 5 bases; bases with no gene match: 8.

This clone was counted only a few times. This chain links TRBV4-2 with TRBJ1-6, with D hard to call. Germline CDR1 LGHNA, CDR2 YNFKEQ. Trimming removed 0 bases at V and 14 bases at J, with 11 bases between. The CDR3 spans 13 residues. CDR3 amino acids: CASSQEGRSALHF. DNA for the CDR3: TGTGCCAGCAGCCAAGAAGGCCGCTCGGCCCTCCACTTT.

Here the CDR3 DNA reads TGTGCCAGCAGCCTTGTTGAAGATACGCAGTATTTT. It translates to CASSLVEDTQYF. The genes are TRBV2 and TRBJ2-3; D gene unclear. V was cut by 6 bases and J by 5 bases, with 9 bases left in between. Germline assignment: CDR1 SNHLY and CDR2 FYNNEI. CDR3 length equals 12 residues.

This chain uses TRBV7-2 with TRBJ1-1; 9 bases line up with TRBD1. J gave up 0 bases and V 2 bases, and 7 bases lay outside the gene matches. This CDR3 comprises 17 residues. CDR1 is SGHTA and CDR2 is FQGNSA in the germline V gene. The CDR3 loop is CASSLFGGTGMNTEAFF. CDR3 sequence (DNA): TGTGCCAGCAGCTTATTTGGGGGGACAGGGATGAACACTGAAGCTTTCTTT.

J is TRBJ2-1 and V is TRBV28; no firm D call. CDR3 length: 14 amino acids. The V end lost 4 bases, the J end lost 5 bases, and 12 bases lay between the germline ends. The germline V gene encodes CDR1 MDHEN and CDR2 SYDVKM. The CDR3: CASSSASPHNEQFF. The CDR3 bases are TGTGCCAGCAGTTCCGCTAGTCCCCACAATGAGCAGTTCTTC.

The chain combines TRBV5-8 with TRBJ2-2; 7 positions match TRBD1. Trimming cost V 1 base and J 6 bases; bases outside gene matches: 6. The CDR3 extends over 15 amino acids. CDR1 SGHTS and CDR2 YDEGEE come from the germline V gene. CDR3 amino acids: CASSLWPTGAGELFF. The CDR3 nucleotides are TGTGCCAGCAGCTTGTGGCCTACAGGGGCCGGGGAGCTGTTTTTT.